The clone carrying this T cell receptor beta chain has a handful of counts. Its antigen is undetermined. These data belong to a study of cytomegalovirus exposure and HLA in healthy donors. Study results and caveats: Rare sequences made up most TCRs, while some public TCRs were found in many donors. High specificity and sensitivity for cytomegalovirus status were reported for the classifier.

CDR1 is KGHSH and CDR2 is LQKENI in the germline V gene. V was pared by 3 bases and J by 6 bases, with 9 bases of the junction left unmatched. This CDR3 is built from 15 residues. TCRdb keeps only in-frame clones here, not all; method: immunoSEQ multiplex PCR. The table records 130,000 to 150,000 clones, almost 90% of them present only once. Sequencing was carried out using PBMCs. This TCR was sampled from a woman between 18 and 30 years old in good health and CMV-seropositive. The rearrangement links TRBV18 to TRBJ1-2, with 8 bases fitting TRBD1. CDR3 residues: CASSPSGDRSNGYTF. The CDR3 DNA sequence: TGTGCCAGCTCACCTTCCGGGGACAGGAGTAATGGCTACACCTTC.